A selection of T cell receptor beta chains follows, all from one sample in a study of cytotoxic CD8 clonotypes in ibrutinib-treated CLL. Assay used: immunoSEQ multiplex PCR; TCRdb lists only in-frame clones, some missing. The sample records 150,000 or so clones, 79% being singletons. The source material was PBMCs, sampled after 12 months of ibrutinib treatment. These receptors came from a human donor with chronic lymphocytic leukemia. Each CDR3 is given with its conserved first and last residue. A D gene is named only where the DNA matches it firmly. Expanded clones are given a class, and other clones once, few, many or no size at all.

TRBV5-1,-,-,TRBJ2-5,CASSLEGQQETQYF,TGCGCCAGCAGCTTGGAAGGGCAGCAAGAGACCCAGTACTTC
TRBV7-9,-,-,TRBJ1-3,CASSKEDPGNTIYF,TGTGCCAGCAGCAAAGAGGATCCTGGAAACACCATATATTTT
TRBV7-2,TRBD1,-,TRBJ1-2,CASSLAAGTGYGYTF,TGTGCCAGCAGCTTAGCCGCTGGGACAGGCTATGGCTACACCTTC
TRBV6-5,TRBD2,-,TRBJ2-5,CASSSPAGEETQYF,TGTGCCAGCAGTTCTCCGGCGGGAGAAGAGACCCAGTACTTC
TRBV4-1,TRBD2,-,TRBJ2-7,CASSQDRQRGIYEQYF,TGCGCCAGCAGCCAAGATCGTCAGCGGGGCATCTACGAGCAGTACTTC
TRBV6-6,TRBD2,-,TRBJ2-7,CASSSTSGRSYEQYF,TGTGCCAGCAGCAGTACTAGCGGGAGATCCTACGAGCAGTACTTC
TRBV6-5,-,-,TRBJ1-2,CASSYSSDYYGYTF,TGTGCCAGCAGTTACTCTTCTGACTACTATGGCTACACCTTC
TRBV10-3,TRBD2,few,TRBJ2-1,CAIKGLAGVDNEQFF,TGTGCCATCAAGGGACTAGCGGGAGTAGATAATGAGCAGTTCTTC
TRBV5-1,-,few,TRBJ2-7,CASNTAVEQYF,TGCGCCAGCAACACCGCCGTGGAGCAGTACTTC
TRBV7-2,-,-,TRBJ1-5,CASSFRFIGGVGLTQPQHF,TGTGCCAGCAGCTTTCGATTCATCGGGGGTGTCGGCCTGACTCAGCCCCAGCATTTT
TRBV5-6,TRBD1,once,TRBJ1-1,CASSRGTGRNTEAFF,TGTGCCAGCAGTCGAGGGACAGGGAGGAACACTGAAGCTTTCTTT
TRBV7-9,-,-,TRBJ2-1,CASSTPTGSSYNEQFF,TGTGCCAGCAGCACTCCCACAGGAAGCTCCTACAATGAGCAGTTCTTC
TRBV27,TRBD2,-,TRBJ2-2,CASTPRGVGTGELFF,TGTGCCAGCACCCCGCGGGGGGTGGGAACCGGGGAGCTGTTTTTT
TRBV6-1,TRBD2,-,TRBJ2-1,CASSDRASGSHEQFF,TGTGCCAGCAGTGATCGGGCTAGCGGGAGCCATGAGCAGTTCTTC
TRBV6-6,-,-,TRBJ1-2,CASSYRTYFSGYTF,TGTGCCAGCAGTTACCGTACTTACTTTTCTGGCTACACCTTC
TRBV15,TRBD2,-,TRBJ2-2,CATSRDAPGASGTFGELFF,TGTGCCACCAGCAGAGATGCCCCCGGGGCTAGCGGTACTTTTGGGGAGCTGTTTTTT
TRBV5-1,TRBD1,-,TRBJ2-7,CASSLGTVTYEQYF,TGCGCCAGCAGCTTAGGGACAGTAACCTACGAGCAGTACTTC
TRBV19,-,once,TRBJ2-1,CASSSVSYNEQFF,TGTGCCAGTAGTAGCGTATCCTACAATGAGCAGTTCTTC
TRBV11-1,-,-,TRBJ2-7,CASSSRSSYEQYF,TGTGCCAGCAGCTCCCGCAGCTCCTACGAGCAGTACTTC
TRBV18,-,-,TRBJ2-3,CASSPESTDTQYF,TGTGCCAGCTCACCGGAGAGCACAGATACGCAGTATTTT
TRBV29-1,-,-,TRBJ2-1,CSVGGVSYNEQFF,TGCAGCGTTGGTGGGGTCTCCTACAATGAGCAGTTCTTC
TRBV30,-,-,TRBJ2-5,CAWSVLPETQYF,TGTGCCTGGAGTGTCTTACCAGAGACCCAGTACTTC
TRBV12-5,TRBD1,few,TRBJ1-4,CASGPGQGTEKLFF,TGTGCTAGTGGTCCGGGACAGGGTACGGAAAAACTGTTTTTT
TRBV19,-,-,TRBJ1-5,CASSPGGGNQPQHF,TGTGCCAGTAGTCCCGGGGGCGGGAATCAGCCCCAGCATTTT
TRBV4-1,-,-,TRBJ2-3,CASKTGTRTSTDTQYF,TGCGCCAGCAAAACCGGGACACGGACTAGCACAGATACGCAGTATTTT
TRBV29-1,TRBD1,-,TRBJ2-4,CSVEDPGQGYIQYF,TGCAGCGTTGAAGATCCGGGACAGGGTTACATTCAGTACTTC
TRBV5-6,-,-,TRBJ1-4,CASSRGSGFEKLFF,TGTGCCAGCAGCCGGGGCTCGGGTTTCGAAAAACTGTTTTTT
TRBV10-2,-,-,TRBJ2-2,CASSLTNTGELFF,TGCGCCAGCAGTTTGACTAACACCGGGGAGCTGTTTTTT
TRBV5-4,TRBD2,-,TRBJ2-1,CASSLDGTSGMREQFF,TGTGCCAGCAGCTTGGACGGGACTAGCGGGATGCGTGAGCAGTTCTTC
TRBV4-3,TRBD2,-,TRBJ2-1,CASSQERSGSFGNEQFF,TGCGCCAGCAGCCAAGAAAGGAGCGGGAGTTTCGGTAATGAGCAGTTCTTC
TRBV5-4,-,-,TRBJ2-1,CASRPGVSSDEQFF,TGTGCCAGCAGACCGGGAGTATCCAGCGATGAGCAGTTCTTC
TRBV7-9,-,-,TRBJ1-4,CASSPRGLREKLFF,TGTGCCAGCAGCCCCCGGGGGCTTAGAGAAAAACTGTTTTTT
TRBV5-6,TRBD1,-,TRBJ2-7,CASSSGTGVYEQYF,TGTGCCAGCAGCTCCGGGACAGGGGTTTACGAGCAGTACTTC
TRBV30,-,once,TRBJ1-4,CAWSSLRSTTNEKLFF,TGTGCCTGGAGTTCACTGCGATCAACAACTAATGAAAAACTGTTTTTT
TRBV5-6,-,-,TRBJ1-2,CASSPMVLDGYTF,TGTGCCAGCAGCCCGATGGTTCTCGATGGCTACACCTTC
TRBV4-1,-,-,TRBJ2-2,CASSQERESFIGELFF,TGCGCCAGCAGCCAGGAACGGGAGAGCTTTATCGGGGAGCTGTTTTTT
TRBV19,TRBD1,-,TRBJ1-1,CASSIQGATEAFF,TGTGCCAGTAGTATCCAGGGGGCCACTGAAGCTTTCTTT
TRBV27,TRBD1,-,TRBJ1-2,CASSHRGANYGYTF,TGTGCCAGCAGCCACAGGGGTGCTAACTATGGCTACACCTTC